One and the same sample provided the 12 T cell receptor beta chains below, sequenced in a study of blood T cell repertoires in COVID-19. Profiling relied on immunoSEQ multiplex PCR, and the TCRdb table lists in-frame clones only, not all of them. The sample has tens of thousands of clones; roughly 87% are singletons. The sample consisted of peripheral blood. These receptors came from a man aged 50 to 59 with active or convalescent COVID-19.

The gene calls are TRBV2 and TRBJ2-5; 11 nucleotides align to TRBD2. The CDR3 consists of 17 residues. Trimming cost V 3 bases and J 5 bases; bases outside gene matches: 11. Germline loops: CDR1 SNHLY, CDR2 FYNNEI. CDR3 protein: CASSDPTSGTLGETQYF. The CDR3 DNA is TGTGCCAGCAGTGACCCGACTAGCGGGACCCTCGGGGAGACCCAGTACTTC.

This clone was recorded once. V gene TRBV10-3 combines with J gene TRBJ2-2; TRBD1 aligns across 10 bases. The CDR3 is 15 amino acids. Germline V lookup: CDR1 ENHRY, CDR2 SYGVKD. The junction had 5 bases not matched to a gene; V was cut back by 6 bases and J by 4 bases. CDR3 sequence: CAIRRTGGLTGELFF. CDR3 sequence (DNA): TGTGCCATCAGGAGGACAGGGGGGCTCACCGGGGAGCTGTTTTTT.

V is TRBV5-5 and J is TRBJ1-2; the match to TRBD1 covers 9 bases. J was trimmed by 8 bases and V by 0 bases; bases with no gene match: 5. The germline CDR1 and CDR2 sequences are SGHKS and YYEKEE (reference sequence). This CDR3 has 14 residues. The CDR3 coding sequence is TGTGCCAGCAGCTTGGAGGGACAGGGACTCGGCTACACCTTC. Residues: CASSLEGQGLGYTF.

This rearrangement joins TRBV7-8 to TRBJ1-2; 10 nucleotides line up with TRBD1. CDR1 and CDR2 (germline): SGHVS, FQNEAQ. V lost 5 bases and J lost 6; bases outside the gene matches: 9. The CDR3 has 15 amino acids. As DNA, the CDR3 is TGTGCCAGCAGCACCAGACAGGGGGCAGCAGATGGCTACACCTTC. Translation gives CASSTRQGAADGYTF.

The V and J genes are TRBV5-4 and TRBJ2-7, with 10 bases fitting TRBD2. V shed 4 bases and J 0 bases; nucleotides not matched to a gene: 7. The germline CDR1 and CDR2 sequences are SGHNT and YYREEE (reference sequence). The CDR3 extends over 16 amino acids. Written as DNA, the CDR3 is TGTGCCAGCAGCCGACGAGCGGGAGGGGTCTCCTACGAGCAGTACTTC. It specifies CASSRRAGGVSYEQYF. Variable domain in full (rest from reference TRBV5-4 and TRBJ2-7): ETGVTQSPTHLIKTRGQQVTLRCSSQSGHNTVSWYQQALGQGPQFIFQYYREEENGRGNFPPRFSGLQFPNYSSELNVNALELDDSALYLCASSRRAGGVSYEQYFGPGTRLTVT.

About this clone itself: The same CDR3 also results from other DNA sequences found in this sample. The gene calls are TRBV9 and TRBJ2-5; 11 nucleotides match TRBD2. V dropped 0 bases and J dropped 5; count of bases not matched to a gene: 3. The CDR3 totals 15 residues. Germline lookup yields CDR1 SGDLS and CDR2 YYNGEE. The CDR3, as DNA: TGTGCCAGCAGCGTAGATAGCGGGAGGGGCGAGACCCAGTACTTC. Translated: CASSVDSGRGETQYF.

V usage is TRBV4-1 and J usage is TRBJ2-5; a possible D gene is TRBD1 (6 bases). V lost 0 bases and J 4 bases, leaving 6 bases between the germline ends. There are 13 residues in the CDR3. From germline, CDR1 is MGHRA and CDR2 YSYEKL. CDR3 coding DNA: TGCGCCAGCAGCCAAGAAGGGGGAGAGACCCAGTACTTC. Translation gives CASSQEGGETQYF.

J is TRBJ1-4 and V is TRBV4-2, with D tentatively TRBD1 (6 bases). V was trimmed by 4 bases and J by 15 bases, leaving 21 bases between them. The germline V gene encodes CDR1 LGHNA and CDR2 YNFKEQ. The CDR3 contains 14 residues. CDR3 sequence (DNA): TGTGCCAGCAGCCCCGGACAGTTTTTACCCTCTGTGTTTTTT. Its translation is CASSPGQFLPSVFF.

This chain links TRBV28 with TRBJ1-1; D is uncertain. This CDR3 contains 13 residues. The germline gives CDR1 MDHEN, CDR2 SYDVKM. V was shortened by 10 bases and J by 1 base, with 13 bases between the two germline ends. The CDR3 here is CATRWEENTEAFF. The CDR3 nucleotides are TGTGCCACTCGGTGGGAGGAGAACACTGAAGCTTTCTTT.

This clone was counted once. This chain uses TRBV11-2 with TRBJ1-1; D not resolved. In germline, CDR1 is SGHAT, CDR2 FQNNGV. CDR3 length equals 13 residues. Trimming removed 5 bases at V and 1 base at J, with 8 bases between. The CDR3 DNA reads as TGTGCCAGCAGCCACATAACGAACACTGAAGCTTTCTTT. It codes for CASSHITNTEAFF.

This chain joins TRBV7-2 and TRBJ2-5; 11 bases agree with TRBD2. This CDR3 is 16 amino acids long. Germline loops: CDR1 SGHTA, CDR2 FQGNSA. The V segment lost 1 base and the J segment 5 bases; nucleotides outside the gene matches: 6. CDR3 sequence (DNA): TGTGCCAGCAGCTTAGTTAGCGGGAGGGCCGGGGAGACCCAGTACTTC. Translated: CASSLVSGRAGETQYF.

The CDR3 region is CASSLAFGARQPQHF. CDR3 bases: TGTGCCAGCAGCTTAGCGTTTGGGGCGAGGCAGCCCCAGCATTTT. V is TRBV7-2 and J is TRBJ1-5; weak D call: TRBD1 (5 bases). The germline gives CDR1 SGHTA, CDR2 FQGNSA. V lost 0 bases and J lost 7, with 13 bases in between. The CDR3 sequence is 15 residues long.